This entry lists 20 T cell receptor beta chains sequenced from one sample in a study of blood T cell repertoires in COVID-19. Repertoires were generated with immunoSEQ multiplex PCR, while TCRdb's copy carries only in-frame clones and drops some. Of 250,000 to 350,000 clones detected, about 92% appear once; the ten largest clones hold 2% to 3%. The material sequenced was PBMCs or T cells enriched from blood (not recorded which). The receptor set was obtained from a man in his sixties who had recovered from COVID-19.

The chain combines TRBV7-9 with TRBJ1-3; possible D gene TRBD1, 6 bases. CDR1 is SEHNR, CDR2 FQNEAQ, per germline (reference sequence). V was cut by 5 bases and J by 1 base, with 12 bases left in between. The length of the CDR3 is 15 residues. CDR3 region: CASSPGDYSGNTIYF. CDR3 coding DNA: TGTGCCAGCAGCCCAGGGGACTATTCTGGAAACACCATATATTTT.

This clone was seen a single time. This rearrangement joins TRBV20-1 to TRBJ2-2; D gene unclear. Trimming took 3 bases from V and 1 from J, leaving 9 bases between them. Germline loops: CDR1 DFQATT, CDR2 SNEGSKA (reference sequence). This CDR3 has 14 residues. CDR3 sequence (DNA): TGCAGTGCTAGTGTGCGGCAGAACACCGGGGAGCTGTTTTTT. Its translation: CSASVRQNTGELFF.

Remarks on this clone: At one end the junction does not follow the germline gene, possibly because of a read error. The chain carries TRBV4-2 and TRBJ1-1; the D is unclear. The CDR3 consists of 13 residues. Germline-derived CDR1 and CDR2 are LGHNA and YNFKEQ. The CDR3 sequence: CASIQNTGTEAFF. The CDR3 DNA reads TGTGCCAGCATCCAAAATACGGGGACTGAAGCTTTCTTT.

The gene calls are TRBV6-2 or TRBV6-3 and TRBJ1-1; D gene unclear. Germline assignment: CDR1 MNHEY and CDR2 SVGEGT. Deletions cut 5 bases from V and 1 base from J, with 17 bases between. The length of the CDR3 is 16 residues. The CDR3 loop is CASSPTPPNKNTEAFF. The CDR3 nucleotides are TGTGCCAGCAGTCCCACGCCTCCGAACAAGAACACTGAAGCTTTCTTT.

The chain couples TRBV18 to TRBJ1-2; the match to TRBD1 covers 10 bases. Germline V lookup: CDR1 KGHSH, CDR2 LQKENI. The CDR3 extends over 14 amino acids. Trimming removed 2 bases from V and 6 bases from J; junction bases left unmatched: 3. The DNA for the CDR3 is TGTGCCAGCTCACCAGCGGGGACAGGGGATGGCTACACCTTC. Protein: CASSPAGTGDGYTF. Looking up the rest from reference TRBV18 and TRBJ1-2 gives the full variable domain: NAGVMQNPRHLVRRRGQEARLRCSPMKGHSHVYWYRQLPEEGLKFMVYLQKENIIDESGMPKERFSAEFPKEGPSILRIQQVVRGDSAAYFCASSPAGTGDGYTFGSGTRLTVV.

The V and J genes are TRBV7-2 and TRBJ1-1, with TRBD1 as a possible D gene (6 bases). Per the germline V gene, CDR1 is SGHTA and CDR2 is FQGNSA. Trimming pared 5 bases from V and 0 bases from J, leaving 13 bases between. CDR3 size: 15 residues. The CDR3: CASSPAGQLNTEAFF. The DNA for the CDR3 is TGTGCCAGCAGCCCCGCCGGACAGTTGAACACTGAAGCTTTCTTT.

The chain links TRBV6-4 to TRBJ1-1, with D hard to call. The V gene's germline CDR1 is MRHNA and CDR2 SNTAGT. CDR3 length: 18 residues. V lost 0 bases to trimming and J lost 2 bases, with 19 bases between them. The DNA for the CDR3 is TGTGCCAGCAGTGACTCGGATACGGGTACTACGGGTAACACTGAAGCTTTCTTT. It codes for CASSDSDTGTTGNTEAFF.

This clone was picked up one time. The CDR3 loop reads CATSRERYRGQPQHF. DNA of the CDR3: TGTGCCACCAGCAGGGAACGGTACAGGGGTCAGCCCCAGCATTTT. This chain joins TRBV15 and TRBJ1-5; TRBD1 matches 7 bases. V shed 3 bases, J shed 6 bases, and the junction held 8 bases outside the gene matches. The CDR3 is made up of 15 amino acids. Germline V gene sequence: CDR1 LNHNV, CDR2 YYDKDF (reference sequence).

This clone was observed a few times. The chain links TRBV19 to TRBJ2-7; 9 nucleotides match TRBD1. From germline, CDR1 is LNHDA and CDR2 SQIVND (reference sequence). V trimming: 2 bases; J trimming: 9 bases; junction bases outside the gene matches: 8. CDR3 size: 14 residues. The CDR3 sequence: CASSISRGQGGQYF. CDR3 nucleotides: TGTGCCAGTAGTATATCGAGGGGACAGGGAGGGCAGTACTTC.

The chain links TRBV2 to TRBJ1-4; TRBD1 is a possible D gene (5 bases). The CDR3 is 14 amino acids. The V and J ends lost 3 bases and 8 bases respectively, with 13 bases between them. Looked up from germline, CDR1 is SNHLY and CDR2 is FYNNEI. CDR3 coding DNA: TGTGCCAGCAGTGAGGGGGGAAACAGGGAAAAACTGTTTTTT. Translated, it gives CASSEGGNREKLFF.

The chain combines TRBV7-9 with TRBJ1-2; D unclear. V was pared by 0 bases and J by 1 base, with 6 bases between. Per the germline V gene, CDR1 is SEHNR and CDR2 is FQNEAQ (reference sequence). The CDR3 covers 14 residues. This CDR3 reads CASSLALSNYGYTF. The CDR3 DNA reads TGTGCCAGCAGCTTAGCGCTCAGTAACTATGGCTACACCTTC.

The sample holds one count of this clone. The chain combines TRBV6-5 with TRBJ1-2; 10 positions match TRBD1. The germline V gene has CDR1 MNHEY and CDR2 SVGAGI. CDR3 length: 12 amino acids. Trimming took 7 bases from V and 8 from J; bases not matched to a gene: 4. CDR3 loop: CASNGQGVGYTF. CDR3 DNA sequence: TGTGCCAGCAATGGACAGGGGGTAGGCTACACCTTC.

The chain links TRBV19 to TRBJ2-3; 9 nucleotides match TRBD2. The length of the CDR3 is 15 residues. The ends lost 7 bases at V and 4 bases at J; junction bases unmatched: 9. CDR1 is LNHDA, CDR2 SQIVND, per germline (reference sequence). CDR3 loop: CASTSSGAGSDTQYF. DNA of the CDR3: TGTGCCAGTACTTCTAGCGGGGCGGGCTCAGATACGCAGTATTTT.

The chain is built from TRBV5-6 and TRBJ1-4, with 12 bases identical to TRBD1. Germline values: CDR1 SGHDT, CDR2 YYEEEE. This CDR3 is built from 19 residues. The J segment lost 0 bases and the V segment lost 0 bases, leaving 6 bases of the junction unmatched. The CDR3: CASSLAGQGAIATNEKLFF. The CDR3 DNA reads TGTGCCAGCAGCTTGGCGGGACAGGGGGCGATTGCAACTAATGAAAAACTGTTTTTT.

The chain joins TRBV6-5 to TRBJ2-7, with D perhaps TRBD1 (6 bases). Germline V gene lookup returns CDR1 MNHEY and CDR2 SVGAGI. The V end lost 0 bases, the J end lost 6 bases, and 12 bases lay between the germline ends. The CDR3 is 14 residues long. CDR3 sequence: CASSYSRNRVEQYF. DNA of the CDR3: TGTGCCAGCAGTTACTCGAGGAACAGGGTCGAGCAGTACTTC.

V gene TRBV27 combines with J gene TRBJ1-2; TRBD1 matches at 10 bases. With 2 bases clipped from V and 7 bases from J, the junction kept 7 bases outside the gene matches. Germline V CDR1 and CDR2: MNHEY, SMNVEV (reference sequence). This CDR3 has 15 residues. The CDR3 sequence: CASSLAGTGAGGYTF. In DNA form, the CDR3 reads TGTGCCAGCAGTTTAGCCGGGACAGGGGCAGGTGGCTACACCTTC.

V is TRBV29-1 and J is TRBJ1-2; D is ambiguous. Germline CDR1 reads SQVTM; CDR2 reads ANQGSEA. This CDR3 is 13 amino acids long. The ends were cut back, 2 bases at V and 7 bases at J, with 14 bases in the middle. The CDR3 spells CSVEYGFPSGYTF. CDR3 in DNA: TGCAGCGTTGAATACGGGTTCCCTTCTGGCTACACCTTC.

The gene calls are TRBV5-6 and TRBJ1-1; D remains ambiguous. The CDR3 loop spans 14 amino acids. Germline CDR1 is SGHDT and CDR2 is YYEEEE. V was clipped by 3 bases and J by 4 bases, with 13 bases between them. DNA of the CDR3: TGTGCCAGCAGCTCGGTCTTGGGCCTCACTGAAGCTTTCTTT. Protein sequence: CASSSVLGLTEAFF. The variable domain in full, with the rest retrieved from reference TRBV5-6 and TRBJ1-1, is DAGVTQSPTHLIKTRGQQVTLRCSPKSGHDTVSWYQQALGQGPQFIFQYYEEEERQRGNFPDRFSGHQFPNYSSELNVNALLLGDSALYLCASSSVLGLTEAFFGQGTRLTVV.

The chain links TRBV19 to TRBJ2-5, with D possibly being TRBD2 (6 bases). The germline gives CDR1 LNHDA, CDR2 SQIVND (reference sequence). The V end lost 10 bases, the J end lost 2 bases, and 17 bases lay between the germline ends. The CDR3 consists of 14 residues. CDR3 amino acids: CATSWGGSQETQYF. Written as DNA, the CDR3 is TGTGCCACCTCCTGGGGAGGCAGTCAAGAGACCCAGTACTTC.

The CDR3 DNA follows: TGCGCCAGCAGCCAAGATCGTCTTAACTATGGCTACACCTTC. Translating it yields CASSQDRLNYGYTF. The chain employs TRBV4-3 and TRBJ1-2, with D hard to call. Trimming took 0 bases from V and 1 from J, leaving 6 bases between them. The CDR3 loop spans 14 amino acids. Germline CDR1 is LGHNA and CDR2 is YSLEER.